This T cell receptor (beta chain) was sequenced during a study of control samples from healthy donors and cancer patients. TCRdb's table, derived via immunoSEQ multiplex PCR, lists solely in-frame clones and lacks some. The sample includes approximately 81,000 clones, just under 95% of them seen just once. The V segment lost 1 base and the J segment 7 bases; nucleotides outside the gene matches: 10. Per the germline V gene, CDR1 is LGHNA and CDR2 is YSLEER. This CDR3 region has 17 residues. The sample consisted of blood. The V gene is TRBV4-3, the J gene TRBJ2-2, with 9 bases fitting TRBD2. The TCR comes from a woman under 30 in good health. CDR3 protein: CASSQAGSGSEIGELFF. As DNA, the CDR3 is TGCGCCAGCAGCCAAGCTGGTAGCGGGAGCGAAATCGGGGAGCTGTTTTTT.